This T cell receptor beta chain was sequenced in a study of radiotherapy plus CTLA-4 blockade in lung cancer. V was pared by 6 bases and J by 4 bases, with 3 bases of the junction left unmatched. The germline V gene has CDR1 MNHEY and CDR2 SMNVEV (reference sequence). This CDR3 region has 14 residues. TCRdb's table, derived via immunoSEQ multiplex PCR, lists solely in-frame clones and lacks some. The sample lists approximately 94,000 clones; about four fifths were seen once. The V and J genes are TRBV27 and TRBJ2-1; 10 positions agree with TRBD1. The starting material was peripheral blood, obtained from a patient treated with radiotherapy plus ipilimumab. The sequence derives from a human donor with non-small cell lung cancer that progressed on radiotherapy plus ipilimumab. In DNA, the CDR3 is TGTGCCAGCAGAAGGACAGGGGGATACAATGAGCAGTTCTTC. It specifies CASRRTGGYNEQFF.